The clone carrying this TCR beta chain occurred a few times. Antigen specificity is unknown. The ends lost 6 bases at V and 0 bases at J; junction bases unmatched: 6. Germline V gene lookup returns CDR1 SGHAT and CDR2 FQNNGV. The CDR3 spans 15 residues. This specimen comes from a study of long-term antiretroviral therapy in people with HIV. Whole-study findings and limits: Blood in the study was drawn between about 2004 and 2017, possibly under older ART regimens, which may be less effective than current ones. Compared with controls, HIV repertoires showed narrower CDR3 length ranges. Diversity increased after ART yet remained lower than in transplant donor controls.

Survey-level resolution applied to immunoSEQ assay v3.0. Repertoires were generated with immunoSEQ multiplex PCR, while TCRdb's copy carries only in-frame clones and drops some. In the table there are 25,000 to 30,000 clones, 90% of which are singletons. V usage is TRBV11-2 and J usage is TRBJ2-3; 7 bases align to TRBD2. This clonotype originated in a man in his fifties or sixties with HIV. The source material was unsorted PBMCs, sampled 3.2 years before starting antiretroviral therapy. The CDR3 region has the DNA TGTGCCAGCAGTTACAGCGGGGTAAGCACAGATACGCAGTATTTT. Translation gives CASSYSGVSTDTQYF.